The 12 T cell receptor beta chains below all came from one sample that was sequenced in a study of blood T cell repertoires in COVID-19. TCRdb's table, derived via immunoSEQ multiplex PCR, lists solely in-frame clones and lacks some. The sample carries about 220,000 clones, about 78% recorded once. The specimen sequenced was peripheral blood. All receptors derive from a woman aged 70 to 79 with acute or convalescent COVID-19.

A few counts support this clone. The chain is built from TRBV5-1 and TRBJ1-1; 10 positions match TRBD1. Germline-derived CDR1 and CDR2 are SGHRS and YFSETQ. J was trimmed by 1 base and V by 6 bases; bases with no gene match: 9. The CDR3 is 16 residues long. The CDR3 protein is CASTQTGGAGNTEAFF. DNA for the CDR3: TGCGCCAGCACCCAGACAGGGGGCGCAGGGAACACTGAAGCTTTCTTT.

The chain has TRBV2 and TRBJ2-1; D is perhaps TRBD1 (5 bases). Germline V gene data show CDR1 as SNHLY and CDR2 as FYNNEI. This CDR3 has 13 residues. Deletions cut 8 bases from V and 5 bases from J, with 13 bases between. CDR3 residues: CASLTTGNNEQFF. In DNA, the CDR3 is TGTGCCAGCCTAACAACAGGCAACAATGAGCAGTTCTTC.

The table lists this clone with a count of one. This chain links TRBV4-1 with TRBJ2-3, with 9 bases lining up with TRBD2. The germline gives CDR1 MGHRA, CDR2 YSYEKL. The CDR3 is 16 amino acids. Germline trimming cut 1 base from V and 2 bases from J; bases unmatched to any gene: 4. The DNA of the CDR3 is TGCGCCAGCAGCCAAGTTGCGGGGGGGACCACAGATACGCAGTATTTT. Its translation is CASSQVAGGTTDTQYF.

This clone was picked up one time. V is TRBV27 and J is TRBJ2-7; D gene unclear. Trimming took 3 bases from V and 3 from J, leaving 3 bases between them. Germline values: CDR1 MNHEY, CDR2 SMNVEV (reference sequence). CDR3 size: 11 residues. CDR3 loop: CASSFNYEQYF. DNA of the CDR3: TGTGCCAGCAGTTTTAACTACGAGCAGTACTTC.

The rearrangement joins TRBV11-2 to TRBJ1-1; D is uncertain. Germline V lookup: CDR1 SGHAT, CDR2 FQNNGV. With 0 bases removed from V and 0 bases from J, the gap between germline ends came to 8 bases. The CDR3 extends over 15 amino acids. CDR3 nucleotides: TGTGCCAGCAGCTTAGAGGGCTCCGTGAACACTGAAGCTTTCTTT. Its translation: CASSLEGSVNTEAFF.

The chain employs TRBV18 and TRBJ1-1; the D gene is possibly TRBD1 (6 bases). Trimming took 0 bases from V and 0 from J, leaving 8 bases between them. Germline lookup yields CDR1 KGHSH and CDR2 LQKENI. The CDR3 has 15 amino acids. This chain's CDR3 is CASSPPDRMNTEAFF. Written as DNA, the CDR3 is TGTGCCAGCTCACCACCCGACAGGATGAACACTGAAGCTTTCTTT.

This clone was seen a single time. This chain joins TRBV15 and TRBJ1-5; D perhaps matches TRBD1 (6 bases). The CDR3 length is 14 residues. V lost 5 bases to trimming and J lost 7 bases, with 15 bases between them. CDR1 is LNHNV and CDR2 is YYDKDF in the germline V gene (reference sequence). The CDR3 DNA is TGTGCCACCAGCCATAGGGGGGGCATGCAGCCCCAGCATTTT. Translating gives CATSHRGGMQPQHF.

V and J are TRBV5-1 and TRBJ2-2; 7 bases are a match to TRBD1. The CDR3 runs to 14 residues. Looked up from germline, CDR1 is SGHRS and CDR2 is YFSETQ. Trimming cost V 0 bases and J 5 bases; bases outside gene matches: 1. CDR3 bases: TGCGCCAGCAGCTTGGAACAGGGGACCGGGGAGCTGTTTTTT. Amino acids: CASSLEQGTGELFF.

The chain couples TRBV12-3 or TRBV12-4 to TRBJ2-3, with a possible D match to TRBD2 (5 bases). The CDR3 runs to 13 residues. V was cut by 7 bases and J by 4 bases, with 12 bases left in between. The CDR3 sequence: CASIPVGADTQYF. The DNA for the CDR3 is TGTGCCAGCATTCCGGTCGGGGCAGATACGCAGTATTTT.

The chain uses TRBV5-1 and TRBJ2-5; D is unresolved. The V end lost 0 bases, the J end lost 5 bases, and 8 bases lay between the germline ends. Germline-derived CDR1 and CDR2 are SGHRS and YFSETQ. The CDR3 length is 13 residues. CDR3 loop: CASSLGLRETQYF. The CDR3 DNA sequence: TGCGCCAGCAGCTTGGGGTTGCGCGAGACCCAGTACTTC.

This chain joins TRBV10-2 and TRBJ2-7; 11 bases are a match to TRBD2. The CDR3 spans 16 residues. J was trimmed by 7 bases and V by 7 bases; bases with no gene match: 15. CDR1 is WSHSY and CDR2 is SAAADI in the germline V gene. CDR3: CASTHGGTSGLLEQYF. Here the CDR3 DNA reads TGCGCCAGCACTCACGGGGGGACTAGCGGCCTGTTGGAGCAGTACTTC.

V and J are TRBV27 and TRBJ1-2; no clear D gene. The CDR3 has 15 amino acids. Trimming removed 5 bases from V and 8 bases from J, with 21 bases in between. Germline V gene data show CDR1 as MNHEY and CDR2 as SMNVEV (reference sequence). The CDR3 DNA reads as TGTGCCAGCAGTCCTAACCCCTACAGTGGAGGCGGCTACACCTTC. Its translation: CASSPNPYSGGGYTF.